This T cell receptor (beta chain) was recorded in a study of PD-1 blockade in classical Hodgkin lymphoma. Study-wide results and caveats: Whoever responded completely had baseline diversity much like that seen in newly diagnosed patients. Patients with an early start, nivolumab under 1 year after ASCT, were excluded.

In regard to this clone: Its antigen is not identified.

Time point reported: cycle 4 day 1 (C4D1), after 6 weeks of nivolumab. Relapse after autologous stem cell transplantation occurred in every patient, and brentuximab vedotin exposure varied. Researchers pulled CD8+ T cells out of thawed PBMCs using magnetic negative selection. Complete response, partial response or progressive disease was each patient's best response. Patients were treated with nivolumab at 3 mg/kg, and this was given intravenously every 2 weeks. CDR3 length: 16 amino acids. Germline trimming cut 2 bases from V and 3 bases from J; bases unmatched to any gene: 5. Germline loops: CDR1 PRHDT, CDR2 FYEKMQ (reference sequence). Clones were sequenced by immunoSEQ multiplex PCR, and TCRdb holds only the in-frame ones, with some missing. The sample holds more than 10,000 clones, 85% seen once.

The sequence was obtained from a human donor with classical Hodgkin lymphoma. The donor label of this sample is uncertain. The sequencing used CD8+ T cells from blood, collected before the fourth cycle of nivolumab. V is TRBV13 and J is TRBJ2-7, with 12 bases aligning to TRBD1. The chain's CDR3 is CASSLSGTGGFYEQYF. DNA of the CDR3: TGTGCCAGCAGCTTATCAGGGACAGGGGGCTTCTACGAGCAGTACTTC.